The clone carrying this T cell receptor beta chain came up many times. The CDR3 loop spans 13 amino acids. Trimming shortened V by 3 bases and J by 2 bases, and 8 bases separated the two germline ends. Per germline, CDR1 ENHRY and CDR2 SYGVKD. This sample is drawn from a study of prognosis after radiotherapy for stage I lung cancer. By two-round multiplex PCR, the TCR beta CDR3 was amplified from genomic DNA. The authors ran first-round PCR with primers specific to each TRBV and TRBJ gene. TCRdb fed the multiplex PCR reads into MiXCR, producing one record per CDR3 protein. This table has 26,000 or so distinct CDR3 sequences, 25% to 35% appearing once.

This TCR was recovered from a donor over 45 with non-small cell lung cancer. The chain links TRBV10-3 to TRBJ2-7; TRBD2 is a possible D gene (5 bases). Sequenced here: PBMCs, sampled before or after stereotactic body radiation therapy (not recorded which). The CDR3 protein is CAISEGSPYEQYF. The DNA for the CDR3 is TGTGCCATCAGTGAAGGGAGCCCCTACGAGCAGTACTTC.